This TCR beta chain was retrieved from a study of T cells in Graves' hyperthyroidism and ophthalmopathy (dated by TCRdb to between 2018 and 2021). About the full investigation: To identify distinguishing TCR V-J signatures, a discovery cohort of some 99 patients was used, comprising some 43 with Graves' ophthalmopathy and 57 with stable Graves' hyperthyroidism. For training and testing, the 100 or so patients in the discovery cohort were randomly divided in a 7:3 ratio. Following sampling, methimazole starting at 30 mg daily was given to hyperthyroidism patients, and high-dose intravenous methylprednisolone was given to ophthalmopathy patients. The paper describes TCR Vbeta CDR3 sequencing of 135 peripheral blood samples, made up of under 50 ophthalmopathy patients, some 76 hyperthyroidism patients and 17 progressor patients. Thyroid tissue and blood T-cell repertoires from more than five Graves' hyperthyroidism patients were also compared in the study. Prospective prediction of ophthalmopathy was tested in an independent validation cohort of fewer than 20 hyperthyroidism patients and roughly 16 patients who later progressed to ophthalmopathy. The paper's findings and limits, for the study overall: In cross-validation, a model built on a 13 V-J signature told ophthalmopathy apart from stable hyperthyroidism with approximately 91% sensitivity and around 81% specificity, and in testing the same model reached 80%/75%. Blood samples also contained most of the expanded thyroid clonotypes (frequency above 0.001), which suggests that blood repertoires may reflect thyroid immune responses. No statistical method was used to fix the sample size in advance, and group allocation was not hidden from the investigators. In validation, progression to ophthalmopathy was predicted by the model with 70% to 71% sensitivity and 72% to 85% specificity, a median of approximately 6.5 months before onset.

The CDR3, from cysteine to phenylalanine, totals 15 residues. The only DNA kept is the CDR3, 45 bases in frame from the first base. The germline V gene sets CDR1 to MNHEY and CDR2 to SVGAGI. A distance of 10 bases separates the germline ends of V and J, which lose 0 bases and 4 bases respectively. The TCR beta CDR3 regions were amplified from the RNA transcripts. For the first round of RT-PCR on the TCR CDR3, the HTBI primer set was used together with the Qiagen OneStep RT-PCR kit. Libraries were constructed in a second round of multiplex PCR, after which size selection and purification were carried out. Libraries were sequenced paired-end with 100 bp reads on an Illumina HiSeq2000. For the original study's pipeline: Raw data were processed with SOAPnuke, discarding reads with adapters, uncalled bases, mean Phred below 15, or no exact constant-primer or identifier match. High-quality paired reads were merged using COPE v1.2.5, and each unique nucleotide sequence was defined as a clonotype. Clonotypes were aligned to IMGT TRBV, TRBD and TRBJ reference segments using MiTCR v1.1. Only V-J combinations with frequency above 0.0001, covering 99% to 99.2% of repertoires, were analysed. A TCS score was defined as the ratio between F50 (clonal expansion) and ExV (chaos), using BLOSUM62-based TCRdist between CDR3 peptides within each V-J. Welch's t-statistics and random forest reduced around 510 V-J features to about 12, which were used in a naive Bayes classifier (R e1071). Thyroid-blood repertoire similarity was quantified with the Morisita-Horn index. Using fastp trimming at Q25 and MiXCR clonotype assembly, TCRdb reanalyzed the public sequencing data and kept in-frame beta chains. Every CDR3 protein is listed once, alongside the most common genes and DNA of its rows. Here the V and J calls rest on TCRdb's processing, not on the authors' analysis. The sample table shows about 47,000 distinct CDR3 sequences, and 45% to 65% are seen once. The ten top clones hold 30% to 40% of the sample.

Graves' hyperthyroidism was defined as stable when no progression to ophthalmopathy occurred over 18 months of follow-up. Hyperthyroidism patients were newly diagnosed, had a disease duration of under 2 months, and were aged 18 to 65 years. Exclusion was applied to patients with uncontrolled infections, other autoimmune diseases, pregnancy or lactation. Diagnoses relied on clinical symptoms, serum thyroxine and TRAb, thyroid ultrasound and orbital computed tomography. Total RNA was extracted with Trizol reagent, and quality was checked on an Agilent 2100 Bioanalyzer. This clonotype occurred many times. This receptor's antigen is unknown. The sample holds no much larger clone one base away, and base qualities are not on file.

The clonotype originates from a man aged 18 to 30 with Graves' hyperthyroidism. Sequenced material: peripheral blood or thyroid tissue (not recorded which). The chain is assembled from TRBV6-5 and TRBJ1-5, with no D gene named confidently. The CDR3 reads as follows: CASSYSIGANQPQHF. The sequence in DNA is TGTGCCAGCAGTTACTCGATCGGTGCAAATCAGCCCCAGCATTTT.